These 27 T cell receptor beta chains were sequenced from one sample in a study of T-cell reconstitution after alpha-beta-depleted transplantation in children. As it was prepared, the TCRbeta library received unique molecular identifiers. TCRdb reanalysed the PCR reads using MiXCR and keeps one entry per CDR3 protein. There are 350,000 to 450,000 distinct CDR3 sequences in the sample; roughly 20% occur only once, and less than 4.5% lies in the top ten. Sequencing was performed on PBMCs from the stem cell graft donor, taken from the stem cell graft. These receptors originate from a human donor who donated a stem cell graft to a child with acute myeloid leukemia.

J is TRBJ2-3 and V is TRBV10-2; TRBD2 might be the D (6 bases). Trimming took 6 bases from V and 3 from J, leaving 13 bases between them. The CDR3 loop spans 14 amino acids. CDR1 and CDR2 (germline): WSHSY, SAAADI. This CDR3 reads CASSVLAGTDTQYF. Written as DNA, the CDR3 is TGCGCCAGCAGCGTCTTGGCGGGGACAGATACGCAGTATTTT.

This clonotype was recorded many times. This sequence joins TRBV12-5 and TRBJ1-1, with a tentative D call TRBD1 (5 bases). V was cut by 6 bases and J by 3 bases, with 11 bases left in between. Looked up from germline, CDR1 is LGHNT and CDR2 is FRNRAP. The CDR3 sequence is 13 residues long. The DNA of the CDR3 is TGTGCTAGTGGAAAAGACAGACACACTGAAGCTTTCTTT. Translation: CASGKDRHTEAFF.

This clonotype has a count of ten or more. The CDR3 region has the DNA TGCAGCGTTGGTATCGCGGGAGAGGGTTACAATGAGCAGTTCTTC. Its protein product is CSVGIAGEGYNEQFF. V is TRBV29-1 and J is TRBJ2-1; 7 positions match TRBD2. Per germline, CDR1 SQVTM and CDR2 ANQGSEA. The CDR3 length is 15 residues. V dropped 4 bases and J dropped 4; count of bases not matched to a gene: 10.

The J gene is TRBJ2-3, the V gene TRBV29-1; 7 bases agree with TRBD2. CDR1 and CDR2 from the germline V gene are SQVTM and ANQGSEA. The CDR3 extends over 15 amino acids. The CDR3: CTAPAGFSSTDTQYF. Here the CDR3 DNA reads TGCACCGCTCCAGCGGGATTCTCTAGCACAGATACGCAGTATTTT.

This clonotype occurred a few times. The chain couples TRBV6-5 to TRBJ2-3; the match to TRBD2 covers 8 bases. Germline CDR1 reads MNHEY; CDR2 reads SVGAGI. J lost 4 bases, V lost 0 bases, and 6 bases had no gene match. The CDR3 loop spans 16 amino acids. Written as DNA, the CDR3 is TGTGCCAGCAGTTACTCGCTGGGACTAGGAGCAGATACGCAGTATTTT. Translation gives CASSYSLGLGADTQYF.

The V and J genes are TRBV29-1 and TRBJ2-1, with TRBD2 matching 10 bases. The CDR3 runs 14 residues. V was pared by 3 bases and J by 7 bases, with 6 bases of the junction left unmatched. Germline V gives CDR1 SQVTM, CDR2 ANQGSEA. The CDR3 spells CSVEKTSGPNEQFF. The CDR3 DNA reads TGCAGCGTTGAGAAGACTAGCGGGCCTAATGAGCAGTTCTTC.

The chain recombines TRBV6-1 with TRBJ2-7, with TRBD1 identical over 7 bases. Germline CDR1 and CDR2: MNHNS and SASEGT. The J segment lost 6 bases and the V segment lost 5 bases, leaving 4 bases of the junction unmatched. There are 12 residues in the CDR3. CDR3 sequence (DNA): TGTGCCAGCAGTCAACAGGGGATCGAGCAGTACTTC. This gives the protein CASSQQGIEQYF.

The V and J genes are TRBV11-3 and TRBJ2-3, with D perhaps TRBD1 (7 bases). V lost 5 bases and J 6 bases, leaving 15 bases between the germline ends. Per germline, CDR1 SGHNT and CDR2 YENEEA. This CDR3 spans 14 amino acids. The CDR3 DNA is TGTGCCAGCAGCCCTCCCAGGGGGAGGGATACGCAGTATTTT. It yields the protein CASSPPRGRDTQYF.

The chain recombines TRBV24-1 with TRBJ1-5; D is undetermined. CDR1 and CDR2 (germline): KGHDR, SFDVKD. Trimming stripped 7 bases from V and 3 bases from J, with 9 bases between. The CDR3 spans 13 residues. This CDR3 is CATRGQANQPQHF. Written as DNA, the CDR3 is TGTGCCACCAGAGGGCAGGCCAATCAGCCCCAGCATTTT.

This clonotype came up many times. This chain links TRBV29-1 with TRBJ2-3; D not certain. Trimming took 3 bases from V and 6 from J, leaving 16 bases between them. CDR1 SQVTM and CDR2 ANQGSEA come from the germline V gene. The CDR3 consists of 14 residues. The CDR3 loop reads CSVEIFQVTDTQYF. Written as DNA, the CDR3 is TGCAGCGTTGAGATCTTTCAGGTGACGGATACGCAGTATTTT.

The chain joins TRBV20-1 to TRBJ1-5; TRBD1 agrees at 11 bases. The CDR3 length is 15 residues. Looked up from germline, CDR1 is DFQATT and CDR2 is SNEGSKA (reference sequence). CDR3 protein: CSALPGQGEGQPQHF. In nucleotides, the CDR3 is TGCAGCGCTCTCCCGGGACAGGGGGAGGGTCAGCCCCAGCATTTT.

There are a few counts of this clonotype. This sequence joins TRBV5-1 and TRBJ2-1; 7 nucleotides agree with TRBD1. The CDR3 length is 14 residues. V gave up 5 bases and J gave up 5 bases; unmatched junction bases: 7. CDR1 and CDR2 from the germline V gene are SGHRS and YFSETQ. The CDR3 is CASRRQGSNNEQFF. DNA for the CDR3: TGCGCCAGCAGACGACAGGGTTCAAACAATGAGCAGTTCTTC.

This clonotype was recorded many times. The rearrangement links TRBV29-1 to TRBJ2-5; 9 bases are a match to TRBD1. CDR3 length equals 15 residues. Germline values: CDR1 SQVTM, CDR2 ANQGSEA. V gave up 4 bases and J gave up 6 bases; unmatched junction bases: 12. This chain's CDR3 is CSVGNSTGGAKTQYF. CDR3 DNA sequence: TGCAGCGTTGGCAACTCAACAGGGGGCGCGAAGACCCAGTACTTC.

The chain combines TRBV5-6 with TRBJ2-7; 9 positions agree with TRBD2. The CDR3 is 15 amino acids. Germline loops: CDR1 SGHDT, CDR2 YYEEEE. J lost 0 bases, V lost 3 bases, and 4 bases had no gene match. Here the CDR3 DNA reads TGTGCCAGCAGCTCCTGGACTAGCGTCTCCTACGAGCAGTACTTC. Amino acid sequence: CASSSWTSVSYEQYF.

The V and J genes are TRBV6-1 and TRBJ2-7, with TRBD1 matching 7 bases. The junction had 11 bases not matched to a gene; V was cut back by 5 bases and J by 4 bases. This CDR3 has 15 amino acids. Germline V CDR1 and CDR2: MNHNS, SASEGT. CDR3 protein: CASSQQQGLQYEQYF. CDR3 DNA sequence: TGTGCCAGCAGTCAACAACAGGGGTTACAATACGAGCAGTACTTC.

The chain recombines TRBV12-3 or TRBV12-4 with TRBJ2-1; 11 positions match TRBD2. CDR3 length equals 14 residues. V lost 6 bases to trimming and J lost 9 bases; unmatched junction nucleotides: 7. CDR3 in amino acids: CASRTSGSSGEQFF. The CDR3 DNA sequence: TGTGCCAGCAGAACTAGCGGGAGTTCGGGTGAGCAGTTCTTC.

For this clonotype: Sequence at one end of the junction differs from germline and may be a read error. This sequence joins TRBV29-1 and TRBJ2-1, with D uncertain. In germline, CDR1 is SQVTM, CDR2 ANQGSEA. The CDR3 loop spans 10 amino acids. CDR3: CSVDSAGGVF. The DNA of the CDR3 is TGCAGCGTTGATTCGGCTGGTGGGGTCTTC.

The sample holds many counts of this clonotype. This rearrangement joins TRBV27 to TRBJ2-1; 10 positions match TRBD2. This CDR3 is built from 16 residues. Germline-derived CDR1 and CDR2 are MNHEY and SMNVEV (reference sequence). V was clipped by 5 bases and J by 7 bases; unmatched bases: 11. CDR3 sequence (DNA): TGTGCCAGCAGTACCTCAGCGGGAGGGCCGTATAATGAGCAGTTCTTC. Translation: CASSTSAGGPYNEQFF.

This clonotype was observed many times. The rearrangement links TRBV7-9 to TRBJ2-3; 11 positions match TRBD2. CDR3 length equals 16 residues. The ends lost 5 bases at V and 5 bases at J; junction bases unmatched: 9. Per the germline V gene, CDR1 is SEHNR and CDR2 is FQNEAQ (reference sequence). CDR3 region: CASSALAGGNKDTQYF. The CDR3 region has the DNA TGTGCCAGCAGCGCCTTAGCGGGAGGGAATAAAGATACGCAGTATTTT.

This clonotype was seen a few times. The chain links TRBV12-3 or TRBV12-4 to TRBJ1-5; perhaps TRBD1 as D (5 bases). V was trimmed by 2 bases and J by 2 bases, leaving 7 bases between them. The CDR3 sequence is 14 residues long. For the CDR3, the DNA is TGTGCCAGCAGTTTAATGGGGGGCAATCAGCCCCAGCATTTT. Protein product: CASSLMGGNQPQHF.

There are many counts of this clonotype. The chain employs TRBV20-1 and TRBJ2-7, with D perhaps TRBD1 (6 bases). Looked up from germline, CDR1 is DFQATT and CDR2 is SNEGSKA (reference sequence). The CDR3 covers 12 residues. V lost 4 bases and J 3 bases, leaving 10 bases between the germline ends. The CDR3 DNA follows: TGCAGTGCTAAGGGACAATACTACGAGCAGTACTTC. This translates into CSAKGQYYEQYF.

This clonotype occurred a few times. The chain joins TRBV27 to TRBJ1-1; D gene uncertain. Trimming removed 8 bases at V and 4 bases at J, with 23 bases between. CDR3 length: 16 residues. The germline CDR1 and CDR2 sequences are MNHEY and SMNVEV (reference sequence). CDR3: CASSPYGGLLGTEAFF. In DNA form, the CDR3 reads TGTGCCAGCTCCCCATATGGTGGGTTATTGGGCACTGAAGCTTTCTTT.

The chain employs TRBV5-1 and TRBJ2-3, with 7 bases lining up with TRBD2. This CDR3 has 17 amino acids. The V gene's germline CDR1 is SGHRS and CDR2 YFSETQ. V lost 0 bases and J lost 3; bases outside the gene matches: 10. The CDR3 spells CASSLADGAGRTDTQYF. The CDR3 DNA reads as TGCGCCAGCAGCTTGGCCGATGGAGCGGGGCGGACAGATACGCAGTATTTT.

This clonotype came up once. The chain links TRBV7-2 to TRBJ2-7; D is perhaps TRBD1 (6 bases). Trimming left V 3 bases short and J 3 bases short, with 12 bases between. The germline V gene has CDR1 SGHTA and CDR2 FQGNSA. CDR3 length: 14 residues. The CDR3 loop reads CASSFDRLYYEQYF. In DNA form, the CDR3 reads TGTGCCAGCAGCTTTGACAGGCTCTACTACGAGCAGTACTTC.

This clonotype turned up a few times. The V gene is TRBV7-2, the J gene TRBJ2-7, with TRBD2 as a possible D gene (5 bases). The V gene's germline CDR1 is SGHTA and CDR2 FQGNSA. V was pared by 5 bases and J by 10 bases, with 15 bases between. This CDR3 has 12 residues. The CDR3 DNA reads as TGTGCCAGCAGCGGTGCGGGCACCGATCAGTACTTC. Encoded protein: CASSGAGTDQYF.

This rearrangement joins TRBV29-1 to TRBJ2-7; 8 bases map to TRBD2. Trimming removed 8 bases from V and 3 bases from J; junction bases left unmatched: 9. Looked up from germline, CDR1 is SQVTM and CDR2 is ANQGSEA. The CDR3 is made up of 13 amino acids. This CDR3 reads CSFRSGIRYEQYF. CDR3 DNA sequence: TGCAGCTTTCGTAGCGGGATCCGCTACGAGCAGTACTTC.

This clonotype has ten or more counts. The rearrangement uses TRBV28 and TRBJ1-5; no reliable D call. This CDR3 is 12 amino acids long. V was shortened by 6 bases and J by 4 bases, with 7 bases between the two germline ends. In germline, CDR1 is MDHEN, CDR2 SYDVKM. The CDR3 sequence: CASSVINQPQHF. The CDR3 DNA is TGTGCCAGCAGCGTCATTAATCAGCCCCAGCATTTT. The full variable domain, with the rest looked up from reference TRBV28 and TRBJ1-5, is DVKVTQSSRYLVKRTGEKVFLECVQDMDHENMFWYRQDPGLGLRLIYFSYDVKMKEKGDIPEGYSVSREKKERFSLILESASTNQTSMYLCASSVINQPQHFGDGTRLSIL.